This entry is about one TCR beta chain. The data stem from a study of blood T cell repertoires in COVID-19. Across the study: The origin of the acute and convalescent COVID-19 samples was the United States, Italy and Spain.

In the original workflow: Amplified reference gene primers provided the basis for estimating nucleated cell counts. Clones were sequenced by immunoSEQ multiplex PCR, and TCRdb holds only the in-frame ones, with some missing. That table furnishes V, J and clone size, whereas the DNA furnished D and trimming. The sample includes 250,000 to 350,000 clones, 75% to 90% seen only once; the top ten take 0.85% to 1%. The CDR3 totals 15 residues. J gave up 6 bases and V 6 bases, and 13 bases lay outside the gene matches. Germline loops: CDR1 LGHNT, CDR2 FRNRAP. This clonotype was sampled from a woman in her thirties or forties who had recovered from COVID-19. Sequences were obtained from peripheral blood. The chain is built from TRBV12-5 and TRBJ1-2; 7 positions match TRBD1. The CDR3 loop reads CASGPDTGVVHGYTF. CDR3 DNA sequence: TGTGCTAGTGGCCCTGACACAGGGGTGGTGCATGGCTACACCTTC.